The T cell receptor beta chain under discussion was sequenced for a study of T cell responses to AZD1222 COVID-19 vaccine. General study findings and limits: The sample set comprised mostly white British donors with more females, and clonal diversity was possibly underestimated. It was only after the peak T cell response that any repertoires were sampled. Vaccination with two AZD1222 doses was followed by a rise in Spike-specific TCR breadth and depth. Spike as a whole was targeted by vaccine-associated CD4 TCRs, dominant at 160-218 and 743-854.

The CDR3 has 14 amino acids. V lost 1 base to trimming and J lost 4 bases; unmatched junction nucleotides: 3. The germline V gene has CDR1 SGHRS and CDR2 YFSETQ. Generated by immunoSEQ multiplex PCR, the TCRdb table keeps only in-frame clones and is missing some. Of 180,000 or so clones in the sample, 90% to 95% were seen once. Remarks on this clone: What it binds is not known.

The clonotype was recovered from an adult in good health. The material was peripheral blood, obtained on day 0 of AZD1222 vaccination. The V and J genes are TRBV5-1 and TRBJ1-1; TRBD1 matches at 8 bases. This chain's CDR3 is CASSLQGAATEAFF. Here the CDR3 DNA reads TGCGCCAGCAGCTTGCAGGGGGCAGCCACTGAAGCTTTCTTT.